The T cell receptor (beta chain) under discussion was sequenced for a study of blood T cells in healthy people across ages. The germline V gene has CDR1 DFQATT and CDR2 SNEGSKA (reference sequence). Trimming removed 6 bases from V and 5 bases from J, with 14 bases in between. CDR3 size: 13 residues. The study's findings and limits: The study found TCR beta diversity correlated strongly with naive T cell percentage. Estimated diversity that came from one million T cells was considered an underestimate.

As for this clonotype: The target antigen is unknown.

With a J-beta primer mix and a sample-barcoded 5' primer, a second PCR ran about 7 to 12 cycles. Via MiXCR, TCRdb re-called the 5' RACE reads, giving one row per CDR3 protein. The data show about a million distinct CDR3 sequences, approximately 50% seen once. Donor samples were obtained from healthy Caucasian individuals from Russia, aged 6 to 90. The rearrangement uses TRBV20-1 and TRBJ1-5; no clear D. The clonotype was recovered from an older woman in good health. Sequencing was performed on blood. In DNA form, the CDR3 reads TGCAGTGCCAGACTTGGGCGGGATCAGCCCCAGCATTTT. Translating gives CSARLGRDQPQHF.